These 4 T cell receptor beta chains were sequenced from one sample in a study of blood T cells in healthy people across ages. A second roughly 6 to 11 cycle PCR used barcoded and J-beta primers. From the 5' RACE reads, TCRdb called clonotypes with MiXCR, one entry per CDR3 protein. In the table there are about 840,000 distinct CDR3 sequences, 25% to 35% of which are singletons. These records were also assigned to another study, of T cells of mothers and their children.

Sequencing was performed on blood. The receptor set was obtained from a middle-aged woman in good health.

This rearrangement joins TRBV20-1 to TRBJ2-1; no clear D. The CDR3 is 13 residues long. V lost 4 bases, J lost 9 bases, and 16 bases lay in between. Germline CDR1 DFQATT, CDR2 SNEGSKA (reference sequence). CDR3 sequence (DNA): TGCAGTGCTATACAGCCACCGCAGGCTGAGCAGTTCTTC. The encoded protein is CSAIQPPQAEQFF.

This chain connects TRBV6-2 or TRBV6-3 to TRBJ2-5; a weak D match, TRBD1 (5 bases). Looked up from germline, CDR1 is MNHEY and CDR2 is SVGEGT. Trimming removed 0 bases at V and 5 bases at J, with 13 bases between. This CDR3 comprises 15 residues. The CDR3 DNA follows: TGTGCCAGCAGTTACTCCCAGGGTTTCGGGGAGACCCAGTACTTC. Its translation: CASSYSQGFGETQYF.

This clonotype was seen repeatedly, ten times or more. The genes are TRBV7-3 and TRBJ1-1; no reliable D call. V dropped 3 bases and J dropped 0 bases, with 8 bases sitting between them. Germline CDR1 is SGHTA and CDR2 is FQGTGA. This CDR3 has 14 residues. CDR3 residues: CASSFDTLNTEAFF. The CDR3 nucleotides are TGTGCCAGCAGCTTTGACACGCTGAACACTGAAGCTTTCTTT.

V gene TRBV2 combines with J gene TRBJ2-1; D unclear. V was pared by 6 bases and J by 13 bases, with 16 bases between. CDR1 SNHLY and CDR2 FYNNEI come from the germline V gene. The CDR3 runs to 12 residues. Here the CDR3 DNA reads TGTGCCAGCAGCGGGTTCGAAGAGACCCAGTTCTTC. As protein: CASSGFEETQFF.